Listed below are T cell receptor beta chains from one sample, sequenced in a study of siplizumab effects on memory and regulatory T cells. Assay: immunoSEQ multiplex PCR; the TCRdb copy retains only in-frame clones and omits some. This sample has around 100,000 clones; 85% to 95% occur once, and the top ten carry 0.55% to 0.65%. The sequencing input was Tregs sorted from blood. The source of these receptors is a human donor in good health. The conserved cysteine and the conserved F or W are not part of the CDR3 here. D genes are given only for firm matches.

v_gene	d_gene	j_gene	CDR3aa
TRBV19	NA	TRBJ1-5	ASSISTGLNQPQH
TRBV15	NA	TRBJ1-4	ATSTAGAEKLF
TRBV7-8	NA	TRBJ1-4	ASSLVSRFNEKLF
TRBV29-1	TRBD1	TRBJ1-2	SVQERQGHT
TRBV20-1	TRBD1	TRBJ1-1	SQTTGGIAF
TRBV11-2	TRBD1	TRBJ2-5	ASSRGGYQLRETQY
TRBV7-3	NA	TRBJ2-3	ASSSGGDTQY
TRBV19	TRBD1	TRBJ1-4	ASSAGTVNEKLF
TRBV19	TRBD1	TRBJ1-2	ASTLGQGRSNYGYT
TRBV7-2	NA	TRBJ1-5	ASTGSANQPQH
TRBV6-1	NA	TRBJ1-2	ASSLEWAPFYGYT
TRBV11-2	TRBD2	TRBJ2-2	ASSLGTSGSTGELF
TRBV7-9	NA	TRBJ2-3	ASSLAGGVDTQY
TRBV5-4	NA	TRBJ1-6	ASSGAHSPLH
TRBV19	TRBD1	TRBJ1-4	ASSNDRGINMVNAATNEKLF
TRBV7-9	NA	TRBJ2-2	ASSGGDGHTGELF
TRBV27	TRBD2	TRBJ2-7	ASSLGGGSEQY
TRBV18	NA	TRBJ2-7	ASSPTPYEQY
TRBV21-1	NA	TRBJ2-5	ASGTQQETQY
TRBV14	TRBD1	TRBJ1-6	ASSQAGGSNSPLH
TRBV7-9	TRBD2	TRBJ2-1	ASSLTGGTSGSYEQF
TRBV19	NA	TRBJ2-6	ASSTSTGANVLT
TRBV5-1	NA	TRBJ1-1	ASSYYSGDNTEAF
TRBV7-9	NA	TRBJ2-2	ASSFSYTGELF
TRBV5-1	NA	TRBJ2-7	ASARVSSYEQY
TRBV2	TRBD2	TRBJ2-1	ASSATSVSEQF
TRBV28	NA	TRBJ1-5	ATLPTVFGPNQPQH
TRBV7-9	TRBD2	TRBJ2-5	ASSASGWEQETQY
TRBV10-1	TRBD2	TRBJ2-3	ASSRRGGPDTQY
TRBV18	NA	TRBJ2-7	ASSPMGGTRPYEQY
TRBV6-1	NA	TRBJ1-1	ASSDLTGSGTEAF
TRBV9	NA	TRBJ1-2	ASSVGGGVGYT
TRBV7-9	NA	TRBJ2-7	ASSQWTRSYEQY
TRBV7-9	NA	TRBJ1-3	ASSLYRPGSGNTIY
TRBV9	TRBD1	TRBJ1-1	ASSGLQGGTEAF
TRBV18	NA	TRBJ2-3	ASSPRSGFNTDTQY
TRBV18	TRBD1	TRBJ1-1	ASSQGASEAF
TRBV2	TRBD2	TRBJ2-2	ASSDTLLAGAGELF
TRBV27	TRBD1	TRBJ1-2	ASSLRQGRGYT
TRBV10-2	NA	TRBJ2-7	AIRQERTLEQY
TRBV7-2	NA	TRBJ2-2	ASSPGLRGTGELF
TRBV28	NA	TRBJ2-7	ASSGIVGREGYEQY
TRBV6-1	NA	TRBJ2-6	ASSPLGANVLT
TRBV29-1	TRBD2	TRBJ2-7	SGSWEGGEQY
TRBV5-8	NA	TRBJ2-5	ASSLRGQSKETQY
TRBV5-1	TRBD1	TRBJ2-2	ASSVDRVAGELF